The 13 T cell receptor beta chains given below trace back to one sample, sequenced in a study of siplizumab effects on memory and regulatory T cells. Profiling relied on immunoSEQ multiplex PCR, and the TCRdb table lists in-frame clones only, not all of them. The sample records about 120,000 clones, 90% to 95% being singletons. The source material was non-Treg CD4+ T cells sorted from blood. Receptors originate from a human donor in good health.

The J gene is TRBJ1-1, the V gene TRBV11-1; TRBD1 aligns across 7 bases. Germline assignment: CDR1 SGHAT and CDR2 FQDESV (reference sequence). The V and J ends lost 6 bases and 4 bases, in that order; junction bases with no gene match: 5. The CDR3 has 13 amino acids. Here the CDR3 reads CASRNAGGTEAFF. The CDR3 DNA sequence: TGTGCCAGCAGGAACGCAGGGGGCACTGAAGCTTTCTTT. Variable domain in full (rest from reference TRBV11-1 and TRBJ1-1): EAEVAQSPRYKITEKSQAVAFWCDPISGHATLYWYRQILGQGPELLVQFQDESVVDDSQLPKDRFSAERLKGVDSTLKIQPAELGDSAMYLCASRNAGGTEAFFGQGTRLTVV.

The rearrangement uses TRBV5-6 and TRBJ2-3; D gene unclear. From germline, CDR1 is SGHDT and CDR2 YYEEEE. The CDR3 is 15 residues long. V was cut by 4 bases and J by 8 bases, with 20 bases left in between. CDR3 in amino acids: CASSGVSELGSTQYF. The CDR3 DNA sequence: TGTGCCAGCAGCGGGGTAAGCGAATTAGGGTCTACGCAGTATTTT.

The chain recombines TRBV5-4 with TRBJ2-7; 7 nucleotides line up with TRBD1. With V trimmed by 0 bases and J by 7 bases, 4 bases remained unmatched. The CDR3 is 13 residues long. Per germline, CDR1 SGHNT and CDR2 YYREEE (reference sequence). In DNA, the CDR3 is TGTGCCAGCAGCTTGGTCGTCAGGGGGGAGCAGTACTTC. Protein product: CASSLVVRGEQYF.

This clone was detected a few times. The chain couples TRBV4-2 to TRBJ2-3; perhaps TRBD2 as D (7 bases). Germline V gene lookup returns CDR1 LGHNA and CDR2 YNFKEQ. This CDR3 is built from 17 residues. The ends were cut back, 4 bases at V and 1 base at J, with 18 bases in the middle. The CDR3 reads CASSRDSGAGGTDTQYF. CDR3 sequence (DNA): TGTGCCAGCAGCCGGGACTCAGGGGCGGGGGGCACAGATACGCAGTATTTT.

As DNA, the CDR3 is TGTGCCAGCAGCCGGAGAGGGGGGGCCTACGAGCAGTACTTC. Protein: CASSRRGGAYEQYF. The rearrangement links TRBV14 to TRBJ2-7; TRBD2 might be the D (7 bases). The V end was cut by 4 bases, the J end by 2 bases, with 12 bases between. This CDR3 has 14 residues. CDR1 and CDR2 (germline): SGHDN, FVKESK.

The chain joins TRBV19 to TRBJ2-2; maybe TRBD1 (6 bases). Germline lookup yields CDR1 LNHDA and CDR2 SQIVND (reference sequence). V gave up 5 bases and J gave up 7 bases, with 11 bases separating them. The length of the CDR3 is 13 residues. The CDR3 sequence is CASSPQGHGELFF. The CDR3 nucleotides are TGTGCCAGTAGTCCACAGGGCCACGGGGAGCTGTTTTTT.

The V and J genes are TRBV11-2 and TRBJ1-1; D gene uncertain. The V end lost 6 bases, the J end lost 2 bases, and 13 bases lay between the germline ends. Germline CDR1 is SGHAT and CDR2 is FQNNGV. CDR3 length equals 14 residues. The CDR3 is CASRVTRLNTEAFF. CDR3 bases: TGTGCCAGCAGGGTCACCAGACTCAACACTGAAGCTTTCTTT.

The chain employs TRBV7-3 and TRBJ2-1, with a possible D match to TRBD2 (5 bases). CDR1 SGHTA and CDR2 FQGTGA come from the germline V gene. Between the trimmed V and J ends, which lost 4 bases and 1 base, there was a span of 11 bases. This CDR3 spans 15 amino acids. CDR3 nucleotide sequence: TGTGCCAGCAGCTCCACGAGGGAGTCCTACAATGAGCAGTTCTTC. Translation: CASSSTRESYNEQFF.

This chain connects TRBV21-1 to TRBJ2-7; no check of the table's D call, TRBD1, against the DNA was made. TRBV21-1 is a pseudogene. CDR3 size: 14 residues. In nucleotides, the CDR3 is TGTGCCAGCAGCGCATTGACAGGGTCCTACGAGCAGTACTTC. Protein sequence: CASSALTGSYEQYF.

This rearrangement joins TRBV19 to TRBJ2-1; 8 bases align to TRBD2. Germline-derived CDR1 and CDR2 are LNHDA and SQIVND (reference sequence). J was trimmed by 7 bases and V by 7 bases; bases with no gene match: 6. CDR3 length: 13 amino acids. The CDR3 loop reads CASNNRGGNEQFF. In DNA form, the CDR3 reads TGTGCCAGTAACAACCGGGGGGGGAATGAGCAGTTCTTC.

The CDR3 DNA follows: TGTGCCAGCAAACCCTCAGCGGGGAGTACCAATGAGCAGTTCTTC. As protein: CASKPSAGSTNEQFF. The V gene is TRBV9, the J gene TRBJ2-1; 7 nucleotides line up with TRBD2. V gave up 6 bases and J gave up 6 bases; unmatched junction bases: 12. The germline CDR1 and CDR2 sequences are SGDLS and YYNGEE. CDR3 length equals 15 residues.

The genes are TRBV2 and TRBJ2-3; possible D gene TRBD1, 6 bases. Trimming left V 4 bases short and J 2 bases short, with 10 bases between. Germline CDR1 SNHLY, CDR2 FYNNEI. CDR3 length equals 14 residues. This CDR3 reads CASSAQGYTDTQYF. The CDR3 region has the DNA TGTGCCAGCAGTGCTCAGGGGTACACAGATACGCAGTATTTT.

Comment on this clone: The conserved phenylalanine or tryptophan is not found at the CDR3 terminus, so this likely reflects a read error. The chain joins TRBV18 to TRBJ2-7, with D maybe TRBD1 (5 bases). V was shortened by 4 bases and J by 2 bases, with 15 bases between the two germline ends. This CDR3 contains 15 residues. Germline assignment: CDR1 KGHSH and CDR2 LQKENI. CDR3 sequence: CASSRAPGQPYEQYL. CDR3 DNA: TGTGCCAGCTCACGAGCCCCCGGACAACCCTACGAGCAGTACCTC.